What follows are 11 T cell receptor beta chains derived from one specimen sequenced in a study of untreated major depressive disorder. Repertoires were generated with immunoSEQ multiplex PCR, while TCRdb's copy carries only in-frame clones and drops some. The table records approximately 20,000 clones, approximately 81% of them present only once. Sequencing used CD4+ T cells from PBMCs. The receptors were sampled from a woman in her 30s in good health.

This rearrangement joins TRBV5-4 to TRBJ2-5, with 9 nucleotides matching TRBD2. The CDR3 has 15 residues. V lost 0 bases and J lost 2; bases outside the gene matches: 2. In germline, CDR1 is SGHNT, CDR2 YYREEE (reference sequence). The CDR3 sequence is CASSLGLAVQETQYF. CDR3 in DNA: TGTGCCAGCAGCTTGGGACTAGCGGTTCAAGAGACCCAGTACTTC. Full variable domain (outside the CDR3, taken from reference TRBV5-4 and TRBJ2-5): ETGVTQSPTHLIKTRGQQVTLRCSSQSGHNTVSWYQQALGQGPQFIFQYYREEENGRGNFPPRFSGLQFPNYSSELNVNALELDDSALYLCASSLGLAVQETQYFGPGTRLLVL.

The genes are TRBV7-3 and TRBJ1-1; no clear D. The CDR3 has 13 residues. Trimming pared 3 bases from V and 9 bases from J, leaving 14 bases between. CDR1 is SGHTA, CDR2 FQGTGA, per germline. The CDR3 region is CASSLGKRGQAFF. The CDR3 DNA is TGTGCCAGCAGCTTGGGGAAAAGAGGGCAAGCTTTCTTT.

This clone was seen a few times. V usage is TRBV30 and J usage is TRBJ1-1; D may be TRBD1 (5 bases). Germline lookup yields CDR1 GTSNPN and CDR2 SVGIG (reference sequence). The V end was cut by 4 bases, the J end by 4 bases, with 10 bases between. The CDR3 totals 12 residues. CDR3 DNA sequence: TGTGCCTGGAAGAGGGGAACCACTGAAGCTTTCTTT. It is translated as CAWKRGTTEAFF.

The V gene is TRBV5-6, the J gene TRBJ2-7; no reliable D call. Germline CDR1 SGHDT, CDR2 YYEEEE. The CDR3 has 11 amino acids. V was clipped by 0 bases and J by 7 bases, with 5 bases between them. CDR3 amino acids: CASSLEEEQYF. In DNA form, the CDR3 reads TGTGCCAGCAGCTTGGAGGAGGAGCAGTACTTC.

This chain links TRBV5-8 with TRBJ2-2; D might be TRBD2 (5 bases). The CDR3 sequence is 16 residues long. CDR1 is SGHTS and CDR2 is YDEGEE in the germline V gene. V was cut by 0 bases and J by 3 bases, with 12 bases left in between. The CDR3 loop is CASSLGFGEYTGELFF. The CDR3 nucleotides read TGTGCCAGCAGCTTGGGATTTGGGGAGTACACCGGGGAGCTGTTTTTT.

This sequence joins TRBV4-3 and TRBJ2-1; tentative D call: TRBD1 (5 bases). V lost 1 base to trimming and J lost 4 bases, with 8 bases between them. CDR3 length: 14 residues. The V gene's germline CDR1 is LGHNA and CDR2 YSLEER. DNA of the CDR3: TGCGCCAGCAGCCAAGGACAGAAATACAATGAGCAGTTCTTC. As protein: CASSQGQKYNEQFF.

The chain combines TRBV2 with TRBJ2-7; unclear D gene. The CDR3 length is 13 residues. With 7 bases removed from V and 4 bases from J, the gap between germline ends came to 14 bases. From germline, CDR1 is SNHLY and CDR2 FYNNEI. CDR3 in DNA: TGTGCCAGCAATAACGGACCTATGTACGAGCAGTACTTC. It yields the protein CASNNGPMYEQYF.

This sequence joins TRBV6-6 and TRBJ2-2; tentative D call: TRBD1 (6 bases). Germline values: CDR1 MNHNY, CDR2 SVGAGI (reference sequence). The length of the CDR3 is 15 residues. The V end was cut by 2 bases, the J end by 4 bases, with 11 bases between. CDR3 sequence reads: CASSYGGFGTGELFF. DNA for the CDR3: TGTGCCAGCAGTTACGGGGGCTTTGGCACCGGGGAGCTGTTTTTT.

This clone has a handful of counts. V gene TRBV15 combines with J gene TRBJ1-5; possible D gene TRBD1, 6 bases. This CDR3 has 14 residues. Trimming pared 1 base from V and 6 bases from J, leaving 10 bases between. The germline V gene has CDR1 LNHNV and CDR2 YYDKDF (reference sequence). In nucleotides, the CDR3 is TGTGCCACCAGCAGAGGAGGGGGTGGTCAGCCCCAGCATTTT. It is translated as CATSRGGGGQPQHF.

This clone was seen a handful of times. This chain links TRBV4-2 with TRBJ1-3; D possibly corresponds to TRBD1 (6 bases). With 1 base removed from V and 4 bases from J, the gap between germline ends came to 14 bases. Germline V gene lookup returns CDR1 LGHNA and CDR2 YNFKEQ. The CDR3 covers 16 residues. The CDR3 DNA reads TGTGCCAGCAGCCAAGCGATTAGGGGGACCGGAAACACCATATATTTT. It is translated as CASSQAIRGTGNTIYF.

The chain links TRBV2 to TRBJ1-5, with 12 bases fitting TRBD1. V gave up 6 bases and J gave up 6 bases; unmatched junction bases: 6. Germline V gives CDR1 SNHLY, CDR2 FYNNEI. The CDR3 runs 15 residues. CDR3 sequence: CASRPGTGGGQPQHF. CDR3 nucleotide sequence: TGTGCCAGCAGACCCGGGACAGGGGGCGGTCAGCCCCAGCATTTT. Supplemented by reference TRBV2 and TRBJ1-5, the full variable domain reads EPEVTQTPSHQVTQMGQEVILRCVPISNHLYFYWYRQILGQKVEFLVSFYNNEISEKSEIFDDQFSVERPDGSNFTLKIRSTKLEDSAMYFCASRPGTGGGQPQHFGDGTRLSIL.